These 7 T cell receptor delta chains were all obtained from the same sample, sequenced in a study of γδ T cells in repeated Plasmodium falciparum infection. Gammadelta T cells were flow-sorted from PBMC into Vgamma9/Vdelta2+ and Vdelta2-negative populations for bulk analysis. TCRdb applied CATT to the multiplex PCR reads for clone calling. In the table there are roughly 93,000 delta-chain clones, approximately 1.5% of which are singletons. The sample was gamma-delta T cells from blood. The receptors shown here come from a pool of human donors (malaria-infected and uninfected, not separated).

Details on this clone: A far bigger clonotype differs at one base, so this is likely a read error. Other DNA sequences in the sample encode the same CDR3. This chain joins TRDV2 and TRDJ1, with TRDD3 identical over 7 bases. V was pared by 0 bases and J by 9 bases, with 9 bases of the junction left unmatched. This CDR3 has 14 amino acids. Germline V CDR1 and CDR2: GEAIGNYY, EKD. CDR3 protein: CACDTLGVNEELIF. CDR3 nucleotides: TGTGCCTGTGACACCCTGGGGGTCAACGAGGAACTCATCTTT.

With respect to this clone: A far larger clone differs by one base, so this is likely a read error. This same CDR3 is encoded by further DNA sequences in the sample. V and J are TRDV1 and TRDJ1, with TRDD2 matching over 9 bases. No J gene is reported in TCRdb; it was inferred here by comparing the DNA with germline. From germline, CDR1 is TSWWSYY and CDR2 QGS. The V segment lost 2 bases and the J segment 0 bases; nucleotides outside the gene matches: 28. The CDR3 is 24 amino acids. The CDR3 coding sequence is TGTGCTCTTGGGGAATTTGGTCGCCTTCCTACTCCCTATACAGGGGGACCTGACACCGATAAACTCATCTTT. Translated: CALGEFGRLPTPYTGGPDTDKLIF.

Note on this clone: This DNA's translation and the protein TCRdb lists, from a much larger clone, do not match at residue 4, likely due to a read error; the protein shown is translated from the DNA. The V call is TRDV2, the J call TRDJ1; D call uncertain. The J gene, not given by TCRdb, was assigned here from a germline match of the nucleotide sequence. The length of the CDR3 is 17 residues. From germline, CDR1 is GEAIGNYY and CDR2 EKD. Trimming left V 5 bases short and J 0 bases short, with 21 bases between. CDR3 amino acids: CACGPHRAQKYTDKLIF. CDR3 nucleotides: TGTGCCTGTGGCCCTCACCGAGCACAAAAATACACCGATAAACTCATCTTT.

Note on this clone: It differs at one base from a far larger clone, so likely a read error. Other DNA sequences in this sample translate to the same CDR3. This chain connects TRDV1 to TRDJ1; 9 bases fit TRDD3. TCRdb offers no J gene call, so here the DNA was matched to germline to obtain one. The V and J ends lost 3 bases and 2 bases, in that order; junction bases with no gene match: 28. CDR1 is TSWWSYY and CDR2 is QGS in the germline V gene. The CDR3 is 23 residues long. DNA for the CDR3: TGTGCTCTTGGGGACCCCTCATTCCTAAGGCGAACTGGGGGAACGGGTCCTACCGATAAACTCATCTTT. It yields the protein CALGDPSFLRRTGGTGPTDKLIF.

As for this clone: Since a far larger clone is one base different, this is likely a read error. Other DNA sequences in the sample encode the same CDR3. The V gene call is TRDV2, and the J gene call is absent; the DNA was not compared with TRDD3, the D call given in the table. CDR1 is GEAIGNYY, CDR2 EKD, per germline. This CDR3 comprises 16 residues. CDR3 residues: CACDGWGSWDTRQMFF. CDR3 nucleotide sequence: TGTGCCTGTGACGGGTGGGGCTCCTGGGACACCCGACAGATGTTCTTC.

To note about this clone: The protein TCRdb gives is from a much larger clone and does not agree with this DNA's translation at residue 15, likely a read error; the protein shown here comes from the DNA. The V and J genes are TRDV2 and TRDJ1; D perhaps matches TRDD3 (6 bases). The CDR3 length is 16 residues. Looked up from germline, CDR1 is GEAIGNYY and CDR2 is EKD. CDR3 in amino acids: CACDTVGALGVDKLTF. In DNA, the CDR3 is TGTGCCTGTGACACCGTGGGGGCTTTGGGCGTTGATAAACTCACCTTT.

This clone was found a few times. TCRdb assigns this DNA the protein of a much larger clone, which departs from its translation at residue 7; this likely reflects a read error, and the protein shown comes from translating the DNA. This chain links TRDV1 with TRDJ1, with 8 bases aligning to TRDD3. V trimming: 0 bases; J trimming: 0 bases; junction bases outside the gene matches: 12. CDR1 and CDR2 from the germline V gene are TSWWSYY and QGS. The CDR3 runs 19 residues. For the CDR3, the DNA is TGTGCTCTTGGGGAACTCTTACACTGGGGGGGTACTTACACCGATAAACTCATCTTT. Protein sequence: CALGELLHWGGTYTDKLIF.